The 20 T cell receptor beta chains presented below share a single source sample, sequenced in a study of cytomegalovirus exposure and HLA in healthy donors. Repertoires were generated with immunoSEQ multiplex PCR, while TCRdb's copy carries only in-frame clones and drops some. The sample yields some 50,000 clones, about 94% seen once. Sequencing was carried out using PBMCs. The receptor source for this set is a woman younger than 30 in good health and CMV-seropositive.

The chain has TRBV23-1 and TRBJ2-7; TRBD2 matches 7 bases. TRBV23-1 is an ORF; its function is uncertain. The V gene end was trimmed by 11 bases and the J gene end by 0 bases; junction bases not matched to a gene: 10. This CDR3 region has 14 residues. The CDR3 coding sequence is TGCGCCCCGGGTGGTGGCGGGGGCTCCTACGAGCAGTACTTC. Its translation: CAPGGGGGSYEQYF.

The J gene is TRBJ2-7, the V gene TRBV10-3; D gene ambiguous. Germline values: CDR1 ENHRY, CDR2 SYGVKD. CDR3 length equals 12 residues. V was cut by 3 bases and J by 4 bases, with 7 bases left in between. DNA for the CDR3: TGTGCCATCAGTGAAGTGGAGTACGAGCAGTACTTC. Translated, it gives CAISEVEYEQYF.

The chain has TRBV5-1 and TRBJ2-1; TRBD2 aligns across 14 bases. Trimming at V came to 4 bases and at J to 9 bases, leaving 15 bases not matched to a gene. Per the germline V gene, CDR1 is SGHRS and CDR2 is YFSETQ. The CDR3 has 18 residues. For the CDR3, the DNA is TGCGCCAGCAGCCCGGGACTAGCGGGAGATCCCCTAGGGGCTGAGCAGTTCTTC. Its protein is CASSPGLAGDPLGAEQFF.

The chain joins TRBV6-5 to TRBJ2-1, with a weak D call TRBD2 (7 bases). The V end lost 1 base, the J end lost 5 bases, and 15 bases lay between the germline ends. The CDR3 has 16 residues. Per germline, CDR1 MNHEY and CDR2 SVGAGI. The chain's CDR3 is CASSYYGGGGNNEQFF. CDR3 DNA sequence: TGTGCCAGCAGTTACTATGGGGGAGGGGGGAACAATGAGCAGTTCTTC.

The V gene is TRBV19, the J gene TRBJ2-5; possible D gene TRBD1, 9 bases. The CDR3 contains 15 residues. Germline lookup yields CDR1 LNHDA and CDR2 SQIVND (reference sequence). Deletions cut 5 bases from V and 6 bases from J, with 19 bases between. The CDR3 region has the DNA TGTGCCAGTAGTTCTGCGGGGGGACAGGGAAAGACCCAGTACTTC. Translation gives CASSSAGGQGKTQYF. Based on the CDR3 plus reference TRBV19 and TRBJ2-5, the full variable domain is DGGITQSPKYLFRKEGQNVTLSCEQNLNHDAMYWYRQDPGQGLRLIYYSQIVNDFQKGDIAEGYSVSREKKESFPLTVTSAQKNPTAFYLCASSSAGGQGKTQYFGPGTRLLVL.

This clone was picked up one time. The V gene is TRBV28, the J gene TRBJ1-1; TRBD1 might be the D (6 bases). Per germline, CDR1 MDHEN and CDR2 SYDVKM. The CDR3 covers 14 residues. V shed 7 bases and J shed 5 bases, with 17 bases lying between them. CDR3 sequence (DNA): TGTGCCAGCAAGGGGGGGCGAGATAGTACTGAAGCTTTCTTT. This codes for CASKGGRDSTEAFF.

CDR3 sequence (DNA): TGTGCCAGCAGGCAGGGTAAAAACACTGAAGCTTTCTTT. It specifies CASRQGKNTEAFF. This sequence joins TRBV6-1 and TRBJ1-1; possibly TRBD1 for D (5 bases). Trimming pared 6 bases from V and 2 bases from J, leaving 10 bases between. CDR3 length: 13 amino acids. Germline lookup yields CDR1 MNHNS and CDR2 SASEGT.

This clone showed up just once. Written as DNA, the CDR3 is TGTGCCAGCACCCAATGGACAGACTGGGGTTCCACCGGGGAGCTGTTTTTT. Translating gives CASTQWTDWGSTGELFF. The V and J genes are TRBV19 and TRBJ2-2, with a possible D match to TRBD1 (6 bases). CDR1 is LNHDA and CDR2 is SQIVND in the germline V gene (reference sequence). Trimming cost V 9 bases and J 4 bases, with 24 bases left between them. This CDR3 comprises 17 residues.

The chain couples TRBV11-3 to TRBJ2-2; 8 positions match TRBD1. V lost 2 bases, J lost 1 base, and 3 bases stayed unmatched. Germline V gives CDR1 SGHNT, CDR2 YENEEA. This CDR3 comprises 16 residues. The CDR3 reads CASSLRTGRNTGELFF. CDR3 sequence (DNA): TGTGCCAGCAGCTTACGGACAGGGCGGAACACCGGGGAGCTGTTTTTT.

This rearrangement joins TRBV10-3 to TRBJ1-2; D call uncertain. Germline-derived CDR1 and CDR2 are ENHRY and SYGVKD. CDR3 length: 14 amino acids. Trimming shortened V by 2 bases and J by 5 bases, and 12 bases separated the two germline ends. CDR3 coding DNA: TGTGCCATCAGTGAGGGCCAGCGGGCTTATGGCTACACCTTC. Residues: CAISEGQRAYGYTF.

The table lists this clone with a count of one. The chain links TRBV7-9 to TRBJ2-3; D is possibly TRBD1 (5 bases). CDR1 is SEHNR, CDR2 FQNEAQ, per germline (reference sequence). This CDR3 has 15 residues. Trimming removed 6 bases at V and 2 bases at J, with 15 bases between. CDR3 region: CASRPWAGFTDTQYF. The DNA for the CDR3 is TGTGCCAGCAGGCCGTGGGCAGGGTTCACAGATACGCAGTATTTT. Using reference TRBV7-9 and TRBJ2-3 for the parts outside the CDR3, the full variable domain is DTGVSQNPRHKITKRGQNVTFRCDPISEHNRLYWYRQTLGQGPEFLTYFQNEAQLEKSRLLSDRFSAERPKGSFSTLEIQRTEQGDSAMYLCASRPWAGFTDTQYFGPGTRLTVL.

This chain links TRBV6-1 with TRBJ1-2; no reliable D call. The CDR3 loop spans 14 amino acids. Per germline, CDR1 MNHNS and CDR2 SASEGT. Trimming cost V 5 bases and J 6 bases, with 16 bases left between them. The CDR3 region is CASSQTGLVDGYTF. CDR3 bases: TGTGCCAGCAGTCAGACCGGGTTGGTTGATGGCTACACCTTC.

The genes are TRBV7-8 and TRBJ2-3, with D perhaps TRBD2 (5 bases). Germline CDR1 SGHVS, CDR2 FQNEAQ. Trimming stripped 10 bases from V and 2 bases from J, with 19 bases between. The CDR3 totals 15 residues. The CDR3 coding sequence is TGTGCCACCGCGATCCCGGGATCCTACACAGATACGCAGTATTTT. This encodes CATAIPGSYTDTQYF.

The chain uses TRBV7-9 and TRBJ2-7; 7 bases line up with TRBD1. The CDR3 consists of 13 residues. Trimming at V came to 5 bases and at J to 5 bases, leaving 6 bases not matched to a gene. Germline loops: CDR1 SEHNR, CDR2 FQNEAQ (reference sequence). CDR3 nucleotide sequence: TGTGCCAGCAGCGGGACAGCCTTGCACGAGCAGTACTTC. Translation: CASSGTALHEQYF.

This clone has a single count. J is TRBJ1-1 and V is TRBV7-6; D not certain. From germline, CDR1 is SGHVS and CDR2 FNYEAQ. The CDR3 covers 15 residues. V lost 0 bases and J lost 5, with 13 bases in between. The CDR3 DNA follows: TGTGCCAGCAGCTTAGCGCGACAATCGGGGACTGAAGCTTTCTTT. Translation gives CASSLARQSGTEAFF.

The chain recombines TRBV9 with TRBJ2-3, with D perhaps TRBD2 (6 bases). Germline CDR1 and CDR2: SGDLS and YYNGEE. V lost 2 bases to trimming and J lost 0 bases, with 13 bases between them. The CDR3 extends over 16 amino acids. As DNA, the CDR3 is TGTGCCAGCAGCGTTCTAGCGTCGCCTAGCACAGATACGCAGTATTTT. Encoded protein: CASSVLASPSTDTQYF.

V usage is TRBV6-5 and J usage is TRBJ1-1, with 7 bases identical to TRBD1. This CDR3 contains 13 residues. V was clipped by 5 bases and J by 5 bases; unmatched bases: 5. The germline V gene has CDR1 MNHEY and CDR2 SVGAGI. CDR3 DNA: TGTGCCAGCAGTCGCAACAGGGGAACTGAAGCTTTCTTT. Its protein product is CASSRNRGTEAFF.

J is TRBJ1-1 and V is TRBV30; D is possibly TRBD1 (6 bases). Germline values: CDR1 GTSNPN, CDR2 SVGIG (reference sequence). V was trimmed by 3 bases and J by 5 bases, leaving 16 bases between them. CDR3 length: 14 residues. The CDR3 sequence: CAWSRTRTETEAFF. The CDR3 nucleotides read TGTGCCTGGAGCCGAACCCGGACAGAAACTGAAGCTTTCTTT.

This chain links TRBV28 with TRBJ1-2, with 8 bases identical to TRBD1. V trimming: 6 bases; J trimming: 4 bases; junction bases outside the gene matches: 7. The CDR3 contains 14 residues. The V gene's germline CDR1 is MDHEN and CDR2 SYDVKM. CDR3 sequence (DNA): TGTGCCAGCAGAATGTCGGGACAGGTCTATGGCTACACCTTC. Protein sequence: CASRMSGQVYGYTF.

The CDR3 is CTSSQSRSGRDSYNEQFF. CDR3 in DNA: TGCACCAGCAGCCAATCCCGAAGCGGGAGGGATTCCTACAATGAGCAGTTCTTC. This sequence joins TRBV1 and TRBJ2-1; the D segment call TRBD2 is taken from the table without a DNA check. TRBV1 is designated a pseudogene. This CDR3 has 18 amino acids.